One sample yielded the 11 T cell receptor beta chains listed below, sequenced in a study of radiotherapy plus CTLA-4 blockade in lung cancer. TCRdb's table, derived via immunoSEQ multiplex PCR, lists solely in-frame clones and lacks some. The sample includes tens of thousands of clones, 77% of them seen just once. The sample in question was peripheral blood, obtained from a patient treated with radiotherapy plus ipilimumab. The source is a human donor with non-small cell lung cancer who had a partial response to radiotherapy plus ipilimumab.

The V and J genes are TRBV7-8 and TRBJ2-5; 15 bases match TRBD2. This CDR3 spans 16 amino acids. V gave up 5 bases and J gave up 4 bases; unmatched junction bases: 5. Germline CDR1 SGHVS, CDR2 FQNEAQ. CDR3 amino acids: CASSAGLAGGGETQYF. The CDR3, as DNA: TGTGCCAGCAGCGCGGGACTAGCGGGGGGTGGAGAGACCCAGTACTTC.

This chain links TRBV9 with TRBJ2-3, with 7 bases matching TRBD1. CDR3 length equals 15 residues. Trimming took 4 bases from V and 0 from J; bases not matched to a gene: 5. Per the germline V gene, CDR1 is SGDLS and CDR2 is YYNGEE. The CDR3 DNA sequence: TGTGCCAGCAGCCCCCGGGACAGCAGCACAGATACGCAGTATTTT. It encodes CASSPRDSSTDTQYF.

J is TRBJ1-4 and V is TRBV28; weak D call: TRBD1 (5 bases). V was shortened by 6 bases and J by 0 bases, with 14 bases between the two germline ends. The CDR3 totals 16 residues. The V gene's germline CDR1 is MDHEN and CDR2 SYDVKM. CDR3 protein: CASSPPTVATNEKLFF. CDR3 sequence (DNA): TGTGCCAGCAGCCCTCCGACAGTTGCAACTAATGAAAAACTGTTTTTT.

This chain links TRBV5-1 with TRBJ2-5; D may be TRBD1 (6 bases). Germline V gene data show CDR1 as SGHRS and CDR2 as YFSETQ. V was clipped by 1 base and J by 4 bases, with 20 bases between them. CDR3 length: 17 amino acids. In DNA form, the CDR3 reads TGCGCCAGCAGCTTGAACCCCACCACAGGGATCGGAGAGACCCAGTACTTC. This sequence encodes CASSLNPTTGIGETQYF.

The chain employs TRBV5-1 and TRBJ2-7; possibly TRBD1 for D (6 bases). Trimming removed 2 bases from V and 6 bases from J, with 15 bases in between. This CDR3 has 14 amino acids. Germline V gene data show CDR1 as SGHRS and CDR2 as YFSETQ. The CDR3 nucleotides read TGCGCCAGCAGCTTAGAAGGGGGAACAGGCGAGCAGTACTTC. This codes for CASSLEGGTGEQYF.

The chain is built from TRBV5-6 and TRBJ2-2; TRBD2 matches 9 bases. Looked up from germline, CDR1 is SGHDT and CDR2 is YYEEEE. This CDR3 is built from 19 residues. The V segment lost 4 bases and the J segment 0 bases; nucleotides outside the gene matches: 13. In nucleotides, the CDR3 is TGTGCCAGCAGCCTTGGTGTGCCTAGCGGGGCCGCGAACACCGGGGAGCTGTTTTTT. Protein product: CASSLGVPSGAANTGELFF.

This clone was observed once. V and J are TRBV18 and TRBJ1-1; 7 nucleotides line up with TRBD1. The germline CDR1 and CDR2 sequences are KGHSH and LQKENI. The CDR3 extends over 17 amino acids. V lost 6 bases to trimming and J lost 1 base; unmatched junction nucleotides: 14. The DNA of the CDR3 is TGTGCCAGCTCCGGTTTTCCTTTAAGGGGGCCGAACACTGAAGCTTTCTTT. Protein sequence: CASSGFPLRGPNTEAFF.

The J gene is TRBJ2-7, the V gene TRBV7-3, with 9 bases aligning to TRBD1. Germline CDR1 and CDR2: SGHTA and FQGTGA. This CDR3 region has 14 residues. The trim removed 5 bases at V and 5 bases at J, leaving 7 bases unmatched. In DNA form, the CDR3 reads TGTGCCAGCAGCCCATGGGACAGGGAAAACGAGCAGTACTTC. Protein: CASSPWDRENEQYF.

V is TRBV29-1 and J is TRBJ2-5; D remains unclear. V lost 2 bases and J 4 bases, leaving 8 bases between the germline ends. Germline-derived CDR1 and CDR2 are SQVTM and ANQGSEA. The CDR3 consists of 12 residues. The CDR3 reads CSVEKSGETQYF. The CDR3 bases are TGCAGCGTTGAAAAATCAGGAGAGACCCAGTACTTC. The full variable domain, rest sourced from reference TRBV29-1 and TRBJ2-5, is SAVISQKPSRDICQRGTSLTIQCQVDSQVTMMFWYRQQPGQSLTLIATANQGSEATYESGFVIDKFPISRPNLTFSTLTVSNMSPEDSSIYLCSVEKSGETQYFGPGTRLLVL.

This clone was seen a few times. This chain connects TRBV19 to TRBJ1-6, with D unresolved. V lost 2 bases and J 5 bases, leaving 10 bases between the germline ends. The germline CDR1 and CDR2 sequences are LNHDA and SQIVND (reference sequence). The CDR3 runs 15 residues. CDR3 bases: TGTGCCAGTAGTATATCACACGGGAATAATTCACCCCTCCACTTT. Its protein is CASSISHGNNSPLHF.

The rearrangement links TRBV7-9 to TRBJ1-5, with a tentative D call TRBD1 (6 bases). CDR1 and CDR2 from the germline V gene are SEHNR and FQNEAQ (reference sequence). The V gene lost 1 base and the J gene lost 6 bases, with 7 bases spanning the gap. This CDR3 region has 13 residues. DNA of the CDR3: TGTGCCAGCAGCTTAGGGGGGCGTCAGCCCCAGCATTTT. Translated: CASSLGGRQPQHF.